What follows are 5 T cell receptor beta chains derived from one specimen sequenced in a study of cytomegalovirus exposure and HLA in healthy donors. Use of 60 Vbeta and 13 Jbeta primers characterized the PCR. The table came from immunoSEQ multiplex PCR; TCRdb's copy has only in-frame clones and leaves some out. Of under 150,000 clones listed, around four fifths are singletons. The sample taken for sequencing was PBMCs. The receptors originated from a male donor in good health and CMV-seronegative.

V gene TRBV7-8 combines with J gene TRBJ2-1; 13 bases are shared with TRBD2. V trimming: 5 bases; J trimming: 6 bases; junction bases outside the gene matches: 10. Germline lookup yields CDR1 SGHVS and CDR2 FQNEAQ. The CDR3 has 17 residues. The CDR3 is CASSPGLAGLKVNEQFF. CDR3 nucleotide sequence: TGTGCCAGCAGCCCGGGACTAGCGGGACTTAAGGTCAATGAGCAGTTCTTC.

The chain recombines TRBV7-3 with TRBJ1-1, with D possibly TRBD1 on 6 matching bases. The germline gives CDR1 SGHTA, CDR2 FQGTGA. This CDR3 has 13 residues. V lost 6 bases and J lost 6, with 14 bases in between. Written as DNA, the CDR3 is TGTGCCAGCAGTCAAGGGGGGGTTGCTGAAGCTTTCTTT. Residues: CASSQGGVAEAFF.

The rearrangement links TRBV9 to TRBJ2-3, with TRBD2 as a possible D gene (7 bases). Germline V gene lookup returns CDR1 SGDLS and CDR2 YYNGEE. The CDR3 sequence is 16 residues long. V was shortened by 3 bases and J by 5 bases, with 19 bases between the two germline ends. The CDR3: CASSERGAGEGDTQYF. The CDR3 DNA sequence: TGTGCCAGCAGCGAAAGGGGGGCGGGGGAGGGAGATACGCAGTATTTT. Full variable domain (missing parts from reference TRBV9 and TRBJ2-3): DSGVTQTPKHLITATGQRVTLRCSPRSGDLSVYWYQQSLDQGLQFLIQYYNGEERAKGNILERFSAQQFPDLHSELNLSSLELGDSALYFCASSERGAGEGDTQYFGPGTRLTVL.

This clone has a handful of counts. The chain links TRBV9 to TRBJ2-1; 11 bases line up with TRBD1. With 3 bases clipped from V and 6 bases from J, the junction kept 5 bases outside the gene matches. Germline loops: CDR1 SGDLS, CDR2 YYNGEE. CDR3 length equals 15 residues. The CDR3 is CASSGGTGGGNEQFF. The CDR3 DNA sequence: TGTGCCAGCAGCGGAGGGACAGGGGGAGGCAATGAGCAGTTCTTC.

The chain employs TRBV14 and TRBJ2-2; 7 positions agree with TRBD1. Germline CDR1 reads SGHDN; CDR2 reads FVKESK. V gave up 2 bases and J gave up 6 bases; unmatched junction bases: 6. The CDR3 extends over 15 amino acids. In DNA form, the CDR3 reads TGTGCCAGCAGCCAAATACAGGGGTTAGCCGGGGAGCTGTTTTTT. Encoded protein: CASSQIQGLAGELFF.